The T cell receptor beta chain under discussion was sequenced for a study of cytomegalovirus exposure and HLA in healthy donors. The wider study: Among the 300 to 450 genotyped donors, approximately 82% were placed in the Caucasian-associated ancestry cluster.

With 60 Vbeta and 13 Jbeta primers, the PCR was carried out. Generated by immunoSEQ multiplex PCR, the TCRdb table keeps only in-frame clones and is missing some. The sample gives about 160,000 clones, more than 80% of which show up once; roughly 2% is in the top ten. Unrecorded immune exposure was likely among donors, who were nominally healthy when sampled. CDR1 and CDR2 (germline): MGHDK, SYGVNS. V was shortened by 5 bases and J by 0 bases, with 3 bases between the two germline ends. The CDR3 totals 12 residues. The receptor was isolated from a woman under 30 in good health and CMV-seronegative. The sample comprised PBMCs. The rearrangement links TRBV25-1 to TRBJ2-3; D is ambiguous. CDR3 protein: CASSPSTDTQYF. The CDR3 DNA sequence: TGTGCCAGCAGTCCAAGCACAGATACGCAGTATTTT.